The text below deals with one T cell receptor (beta chain). What it binds is not known. This specimen comes from a study of T cell clones after liver transplantation. The overall study: Liver transplant recipients had immunosuppression withdrawal attempted within 2 years. Samples came pre-transplant, pre-randomization before withdrawal, and post-randomization after withdrawal ended. Whole-study findings and limits: A larger donor-reactive than third-party decline suggested partial antigen-specific deletion.

Clones were read by immunoSEQ multiplex PCR, and TCRdb kept only the in-frame ones, dropping some. The repertoire holds some 80,000 clones, with around 84% as singletons. The CDR3 totals 14 residues. Germline CDR1 SEHNR, CDR2 FQNEAQ (reference sequence). Unmatched junction bases numbered 13, after V lost 5 bases and J lost 10 bases. Sample: CD4+ T cells from blood, taken 48 months after liver transplant. The receptor's source is a human patient who received a liver transplant. Some of the T cells might come from the graft donor. This chain links TRBV7-9 with TRBJ1-1; the match to TRBD1 covers 7 bases. The CDR3 DNA is TGTGCCAGCAGCCACAGGGGAGGGGAAGCGGGAGCTTTCTTT. Its translation is CASSHRGGEAGAFF.